This T cell receptor (beta chain) was sequenced for a study of beta chain features in type 1 diabetes. Concerning this clone itself: As yet, its antigen is unknown.

Sorting produced populations that all topped 95% purity. Expressed TCRB transcripts were sequenced after all isolated RNA was converted to cDNA. The data were produced by immunoSEQ multiplex PCR, yet TCRdb's version contains in-frame clones alone and is incomplete. This sample has about 360,000 clones; about 12% occur once, and the top ten carry approximately 0.015%. Regarding the study as a whole: VDJ junctions from patients with type 1 diabetes contained fewer insertions and more deletions.

V lost 0 bases and J 0 bases, leaving 12 bases between the germline ends. CDR1 SGHRS and CDR2 YFSETQ come from the germline V gene. There are 16 residues in the CDR3. The source of this sequence is a man between 18 and 29 years old in good health. The rearrangement uses TRBV5-1 and TRBJ1-1; D may be TRBD1 (5 bases). Sequencing used naive CD4+ T cells from blood. The CDR3 sequence: CASSLAGHPMNTEAFF. The CDR3 DNA sequence: TGCGCCAGCAGCTTGGCAGGACACCCCATGAACACTGAAGCTTTCTTT.